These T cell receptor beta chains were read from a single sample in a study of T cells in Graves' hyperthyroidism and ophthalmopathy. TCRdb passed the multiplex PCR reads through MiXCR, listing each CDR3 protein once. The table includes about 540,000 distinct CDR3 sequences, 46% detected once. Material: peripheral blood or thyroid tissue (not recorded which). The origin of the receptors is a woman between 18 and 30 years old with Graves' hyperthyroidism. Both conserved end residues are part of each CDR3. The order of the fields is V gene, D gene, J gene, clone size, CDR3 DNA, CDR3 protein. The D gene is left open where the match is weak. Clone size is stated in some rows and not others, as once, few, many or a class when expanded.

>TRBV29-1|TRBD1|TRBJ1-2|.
TGCAGCGTTGAGGGGTCTAACAGGGGAAAGAGCTATGGCTACACCTTC
CSVEGSNRGKSYGYTF
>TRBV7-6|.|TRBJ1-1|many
TGTGCCAGCAGCGTCGACACGAACACTGAAGCTTTCTTT
CASSVDTNTEAFF
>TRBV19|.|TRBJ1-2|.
TGTGCCAGTAGTCCCACCCACTATGGCTACACCTTC
CASSPTHYGYTF
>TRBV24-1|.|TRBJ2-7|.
TGTGCCACCAGTGAGGGACTCTCCTACGAGCAGTACTTC
CATSEGLSYEQYF
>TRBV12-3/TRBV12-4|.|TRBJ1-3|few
TGTGCCAGCACAGCCTCTGGAAACACCATATATTTT
CASTASGNTIYF
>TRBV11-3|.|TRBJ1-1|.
TGTGCCAGCAGCTTAGCCCTGTGGGGGAAGAACACTGAAGCTTTCTTT
CASSLALWGKNTEAFF
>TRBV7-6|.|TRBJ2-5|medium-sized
TGTGCCAGCAGCTCAGGGGAGACCCAGTACTTC
CASSSGETQYF
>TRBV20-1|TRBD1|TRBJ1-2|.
TGCAGTGCAAAGGACAGGGCTTTCGATGGCTACACCTTC
CSAKDRAFDGYTF
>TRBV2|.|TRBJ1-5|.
TGTGCCAGCAGTGAAACAGGGAGGCGTCAGCCCCAGCATTTT
CASSETGRRQPQHF
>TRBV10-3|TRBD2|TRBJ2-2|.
TGTGCCGGGGGACTAGCGGTCACCGGGGAGCTGTTTTTT
CAGGLAVTGELFF
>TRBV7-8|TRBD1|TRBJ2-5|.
TGTGCCAGCAGTTACTACAGGGGTGGGTCGTACCAAGAGACCCAGTACTTC
CASSYYRGGSYQETQYF
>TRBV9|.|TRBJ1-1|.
TGTGCCAGCAGTTACGGGGGGCAGGGGACTGAAGCTTTCTTT
CASSYGGQGTEAFF
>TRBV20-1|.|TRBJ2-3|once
TGCAGTGCTAACAATGACCGATTCTCTAGCACAGATACGCAGTATTTT
CSANNDRFSSTDTQYF
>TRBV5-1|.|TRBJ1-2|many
TGCGCCAGCAGCTTGGAGGGCAGTAGCTATGGCTACACCTTC
CASSLEGSSYGYTF
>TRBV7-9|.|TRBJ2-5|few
TGTGCCAGCAGCTTAGCGGGAGCACAGACCCAGTACTTC
CASSLAGAQTQYF
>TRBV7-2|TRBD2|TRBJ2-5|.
TGTGCCAGCAGCTTGCCTAGCGGGGCCTTAGGAGACCCAGTACGTTCGAGCTTC
CASSLPSGALGDPVRSSF
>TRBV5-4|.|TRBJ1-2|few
TGTGCCAGCAGCTTGGATGGGGAAGGCTACACCTTC
CASSLDGEGYTF